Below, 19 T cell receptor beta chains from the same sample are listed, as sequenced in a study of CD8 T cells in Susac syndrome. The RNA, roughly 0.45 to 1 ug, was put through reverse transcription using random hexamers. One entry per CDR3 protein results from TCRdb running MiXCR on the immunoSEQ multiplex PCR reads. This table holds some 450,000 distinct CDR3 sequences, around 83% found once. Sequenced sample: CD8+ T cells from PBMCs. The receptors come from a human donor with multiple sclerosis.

CDR3 DNA sequence: TGTGCCAGCTCTACGGTAGGGGGCGCGGGCTATGGCTACACCTTC. Protein product: CASSTVGGAGYGYTF. This chain links TRBV2 with TRBJ1-2; 7 bases are a match to TRBD1. The length of the CDR3 is 15 residues. V trimming: 8 bases; J trimming: 4 bases; junction bases outside the gene matches: 13. The germline CDR1 and CDR2 sequences are SNHLY and FYNNEI.

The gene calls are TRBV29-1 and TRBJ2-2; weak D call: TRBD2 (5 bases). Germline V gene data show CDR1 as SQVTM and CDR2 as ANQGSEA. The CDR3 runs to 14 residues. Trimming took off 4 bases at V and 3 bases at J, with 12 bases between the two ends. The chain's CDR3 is CSVAGMSDTGELFF. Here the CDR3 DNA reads TGCAGCGTTGCCGGGATGAGCGACACCGGGGAGCTGTTTTTT.

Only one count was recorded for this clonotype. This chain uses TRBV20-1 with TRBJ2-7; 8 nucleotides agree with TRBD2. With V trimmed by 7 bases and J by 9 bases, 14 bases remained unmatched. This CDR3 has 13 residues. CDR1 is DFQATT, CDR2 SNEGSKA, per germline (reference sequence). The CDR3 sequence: CSVPEDSGSSQYF. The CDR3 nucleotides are TGCAGTGTCCCGGAGGACAGCGGGAGTTCGCAGTACTTC.

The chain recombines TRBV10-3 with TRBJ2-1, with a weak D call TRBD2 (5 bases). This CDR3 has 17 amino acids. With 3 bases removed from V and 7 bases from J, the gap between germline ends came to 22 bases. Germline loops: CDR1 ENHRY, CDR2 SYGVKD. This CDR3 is CAISDPDWLATRNEQFF. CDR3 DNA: TGTGCCATCAGTGACCCCGATTGGCTAGCCACACGAAATGAGCAGTTCTTC.

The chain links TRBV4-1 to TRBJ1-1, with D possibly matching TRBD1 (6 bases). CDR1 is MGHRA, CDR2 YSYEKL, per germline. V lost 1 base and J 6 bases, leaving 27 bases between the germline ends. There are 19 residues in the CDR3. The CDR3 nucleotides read TGCGCCAGCAGCCAAGTTCAGGGGTTGGCCGGGGTTCGAAACCCTGAAGCTTTCTTT. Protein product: CASSQVQGLAGVRNPEAFF.

The CDR3 loop is CSAPGQGEIFF. CDR3 sequence (DNA): TGCAGTGCACCGGGACAGGGGGAAATTTTCTTT. This rearrangement joins TRBV20-1 to TRBJ1-1; 11 nucleotides align to TRBD1. This CDR3 spans 11 amino acids. Germline loops: CDR1 DFQATT, CDR2 SNEGSKA (reference sequence). V lost 6 bases to trimming and J lost 13 bases; unmatched junction nucleotides: 7.

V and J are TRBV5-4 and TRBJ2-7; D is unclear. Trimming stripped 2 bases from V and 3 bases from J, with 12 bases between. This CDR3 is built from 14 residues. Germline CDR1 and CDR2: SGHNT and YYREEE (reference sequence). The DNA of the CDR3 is TGTGCCAGCAGCTTTGTAGGACCAGACTACGAGCAGTACTTC. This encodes CASSFVGPDYEQYF.

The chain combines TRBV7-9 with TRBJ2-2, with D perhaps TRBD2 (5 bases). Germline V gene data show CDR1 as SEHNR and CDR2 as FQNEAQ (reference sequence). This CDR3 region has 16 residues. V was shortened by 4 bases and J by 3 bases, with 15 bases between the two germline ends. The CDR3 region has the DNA TGTGCCAGCAGCTCGGACTCCCGAGGTGACACCGGGGAGCTGTTTTTT. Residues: CASSSDSRGDTGELFF.

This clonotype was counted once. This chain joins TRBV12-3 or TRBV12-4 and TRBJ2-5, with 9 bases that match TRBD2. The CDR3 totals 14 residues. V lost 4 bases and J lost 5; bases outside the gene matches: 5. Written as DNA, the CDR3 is TGTGCCAGCAGTTGGCGGGGGGGCCAGGAGACCCAGTACTTC. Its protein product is CASSWRGGQETQYF.

CDR3 nucleotide sequence: TGCAGTGCCAGGGGACTAGCGGGAGTCTTCTACAATGAGCAGTTCTTC. Translation gives CSARGLAGVFYNEQFF. V and J are TRBV20-1 and TRBJ2-1, with 14 bases fitting TRBD2. The CDR3 has 16 amino acids. The germline V gene encodes CDR1 DFQATT and CDR2 SNEGSKA (reference sequence). Losses at the gene ends were 6 bases for V and 3 bases for J; bases not matched to a gene: 7.

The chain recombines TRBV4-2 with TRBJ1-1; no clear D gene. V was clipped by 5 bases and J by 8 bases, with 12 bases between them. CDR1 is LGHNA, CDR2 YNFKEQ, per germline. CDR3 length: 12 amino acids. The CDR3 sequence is CASSYGPREAFF. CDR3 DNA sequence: TGTGCCAGCAGCTACGGGCCCAGAGAAGCTTTCTTT.

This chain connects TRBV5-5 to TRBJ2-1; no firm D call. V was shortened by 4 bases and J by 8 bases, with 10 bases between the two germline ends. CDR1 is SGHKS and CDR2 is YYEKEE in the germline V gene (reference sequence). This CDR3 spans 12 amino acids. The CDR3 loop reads CASSPVGHEQFF. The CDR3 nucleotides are TGTGCCAGCAGCCCGGTGGGCCATGAGCAGTTCTTC.

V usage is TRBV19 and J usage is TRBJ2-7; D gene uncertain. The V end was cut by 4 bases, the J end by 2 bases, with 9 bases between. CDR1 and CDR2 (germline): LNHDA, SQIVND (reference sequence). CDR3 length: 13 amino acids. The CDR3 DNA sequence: TGTGCCAGTAGTACTGCAGGTGCCTACGAGCAGTACTTC. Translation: CASSTAGAYEQYF.

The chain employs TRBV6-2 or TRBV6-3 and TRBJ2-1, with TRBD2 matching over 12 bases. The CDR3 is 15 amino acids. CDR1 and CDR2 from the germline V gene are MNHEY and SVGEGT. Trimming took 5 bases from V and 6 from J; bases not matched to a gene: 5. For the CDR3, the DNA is TGTGCCAGCAGTCCTAGCGGGAGGGCCCGCAATGAGCAGTTCTTC. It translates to CASSPSGRARNEQFF.

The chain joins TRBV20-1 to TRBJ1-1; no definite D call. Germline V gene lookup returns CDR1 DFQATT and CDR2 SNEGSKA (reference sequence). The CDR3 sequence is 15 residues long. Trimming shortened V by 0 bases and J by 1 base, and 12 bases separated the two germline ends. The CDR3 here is CSARDMQFSNTEAFF. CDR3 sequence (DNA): TGCAGTGCTAGAGATATGCAGTTCTCGAACACTGAAGCTTTCTTT.

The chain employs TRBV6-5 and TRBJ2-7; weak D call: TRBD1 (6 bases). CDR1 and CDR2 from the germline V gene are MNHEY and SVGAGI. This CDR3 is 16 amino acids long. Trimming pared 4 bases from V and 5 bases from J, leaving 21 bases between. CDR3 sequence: CASSWSSVQGVHEQYF. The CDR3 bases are TGTGCCAGCAGTTGGAGCTCGGTACAGGGTGTCCACGAGCAGTACTTC.

The CDR3 loop is CASSFEQGDEQFF. The CDR3 nucleotides are TGTGCCAGCAGCTTCGAACAGGGAGATGAGCAGTTCTTC. The J gene is TRBJ2-1, the V gene TRBV11-2; D possibly corresponds to TRBD1 (6 bases). V was clipped by 3 bases and J by 8 bases, with 11 bases between them. The CDR3 has 13 amino acids. The germline V gene encodes CDR1 SGHAT and CDR2 FQNNGV.

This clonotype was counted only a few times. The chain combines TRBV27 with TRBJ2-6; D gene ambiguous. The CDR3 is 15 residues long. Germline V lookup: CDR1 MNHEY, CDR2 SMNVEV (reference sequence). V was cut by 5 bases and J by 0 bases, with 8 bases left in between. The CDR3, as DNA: TGTGCCAGCAGTCCGTATCCCTCTGGGGCCAACGTCCTGACTTTC. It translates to CASSPYPSGANVLTF.

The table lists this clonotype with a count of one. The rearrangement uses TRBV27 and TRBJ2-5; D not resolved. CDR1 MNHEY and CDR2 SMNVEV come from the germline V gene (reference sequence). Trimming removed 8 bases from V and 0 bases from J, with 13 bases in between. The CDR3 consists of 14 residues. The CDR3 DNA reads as TGTGCCAGCGGCTTACCGGGCAACCAAGAGACCCAGTACTTC. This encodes CASGLPGNQETQYF.